This is a list of T cell receptor beta chains from one sample in a study of T cell responses to AZD1222 COVID-19 vaccine. TCRdb's copy holds only in-frame clones and misses some; the assay was immunoSEQ multiplex PCR. The sample has about 56,000 clones, 70% to 90% seen once. The sample was peripheral blood, taken on day 0 of AZD1222 vaccination. These receptors came from an adult in good health. Both conserved end residues are part of each CDR3. Fields, in order: clone size, D gene, V gene, J gene, CDR3 protein, CDR3 DNA. A D gene is named only where the DNA matches it firmly. The size of a clone is reported for some rows only, either as once, few or many, or as a class for expanded clones.

clone_size: -; d_call: -; v_call: TRBV6-1; j_call: TRBJ1-1; cdr3_aa: CASSELQGTTEAFF; cdr3_nt: TGTGCCAGCAGTGAACTGCAGGGGACCACTGAAGCTTTCTTT
clone_size: -; d_call: -; v_call: TRBV2; j_call: TRBJ1-6; cdr3_aa: CASSGPESPLHF; cdr3_nt: TGTGCCAGCAGTGGGCCTGAATCACCCCTCCACTTT
clone_size: once; d_call: TRBD1; v_call: TRBV5-4; j_call: TRBJ1-2; cdr3_aa: CASSLGSQGGTF; cdr3_nt: TGTGCCAGCAGCTTGGGCAGTCAGGGGGGAACCTTC
clone_size: -; d_call: -; v_call: TRBV5-4; j_call: TRBJ2-3; cdr3_aa: CANSFGNSGNTQYF; cdr3_nt: TGTGCCAACAGCTTTGGTAATAGCGGAAATACGCAGTATTTT
clone_size: -; d_call: TRBD1; v_call: TRBV19; j_call: TRBJ2-3; cdr3_aa: CASSLGTGGLMDTQYF; cdr3_nt: TGTGCCAGTAGTCTTGGGACAGGGGGCTTGATGGATACGCAGTATTTT
clone_size: -; d_call: TRBD2; v_call: TRBV11-3; j_call: TRBJ2-1; cdr3_aa: CASSGNAAGGAVNEQFF; cdr3_nt: TGTGCCAGCAGCGGCAACGCAGCGGGGGGGGCTGTGAATGAGCAGTTCTTC
clone_size: once; d_call: -; v_call: TRBV6-5; j_call: TRBJ1-4; cdr3_aa: CASSSRDIATNEKLFF; cdr3_nt: TGTGCCAGCAGTTCTAGAGACATTGCAACTAATGAAAAACTGTTTTTT
clone_size: -; d_call: TRBD2; v_call: TRBV20-1; j_call: TRBJ2-3; cdr3_aa: CSASLRGGLGDTQYF; cdr3_nt: TGCAGTGCTAGTTTGCGGGGGGGCCTCGGAGATACGCAGTATTTT
clone_size: -; d_call: -; v_call: TRBV4-1; j_call: TRBJ2-7; cdr3_aa: CASSLGHGENYEQYF; cdr3_nt: TGCGCCAGCAGCCTGGGCCACGGGGAAAACTACGAGCAGTACTTC
clone_size: -; d_call: TRBD2; v_call: TRBV2; j_call: TRBJ2-7; cdr3_aa: CASTGGTSGAYEQYF; cdr3_nt: TGTGCCAGCACTGGAGGGACTAGCGGAGCCTACGAGCAGTACTTC
clone_size: few; d_call: -; v_call: TRBV5-1; j_call: TRBJ2-1; cdr3_aa: CASSLPGRGPYNEQFF; cdr3_nt: TGCGCCAGCAGCCTTCCCGGGCGGGGGCCCTACAATGAGCAGTTCTTC
clone_size: -; d_call: -; v_call: TRBV6-5; j_call: TRBJ1-1; cdr3_aa: CASTSLQKTGEAFF; cdr3_nt: TGTGCCAGCACCTCCCTCCAAAAGACAGGAGAAGCTTTCTTT
clone_size: -; d_call: -; v_call: TRBV29-1; j_call: TRBJ1-2; cdr3_aa: CSTGGDYGYTF; cdr3_nt: TGCAGCACTGGGGGGGACTATGGCTACACCTTC
clone_size: -; d_call: TRBD1; v_call: TRBV7-9; j_call: TRBJ1-6; cdr3_aa: CASSFWDRADSPLHF; cdr3_nt: TGTGCCAGCAGCTTCTGGGACAGGGCGGATTCACCCCTCCACTTT
clone_size: -; d_call: -; v_call: TRBV18; j_call: TRBJ2-7; cdr3_aa: CASSPPALTTYEQYF; cdr3_nt: TGTGCCAGCTCACCACCGGCGCTAACTACCTACGAGCAGTACTTC
clone_size: -; d_call: -; v_call: TRBV2; j_call: TRBJ1-4; cdr3_aa: CASSENGGRGEKLFF; cdr3_nt: TGTGCCAGCAGTGAAAACGGCGGGAGAGGGGAAAAACTGTTTTTT
clone_size: -; d_call: -; v_call: TRBV6-5; j_call: TRBJ1-2; cdr3_aa: CASLRGRGDGYTF; cdr3_nt: TGTGCCAGTCTCCGGGGCAGGGGTGATGGCTACACCTTC
clone_size: once; d_call: -; v_call: TRBV2; j_call: TRBJ2-2; cdr3_aa: CASSPLGRVIGLPGELFF; cdr3_nt: TGTGCCAGCAGTCCCCTGGGCAGGGTCATTGGGTTACCCGGGGAGCTGTTTTTT
clone_size: -; d_call: TRBD1; v_call: TRBV4-2; j_call: TRBJ1-2; cdr3_aa: CASSQASTGDYGYTF; cdr3_nt: TGTGCCAGCAGCCAAGCCTCGACAGGGGACTATGGCTACACCTTC
clone_size: -; d_call: -; v_call: TRBV13; j_call: TRBJ1-1; cdr3_aa: CASSLGGWGTRTSEAFF; cdr3_nt: TGTGCCAGCAGCTTAGGGGGTTGGGGCACGAGAACCTCTGAAGCTTTCTTT
clone_size: -; d_call: TRBD1; v_call: TRBV28; j_call: TRBJ1-4; cdr3_aa: CASSPLSGTGAPWSFF; cdr3_nt: TGTGCCAGCAGCCCCCTCTCCGGGACAGGGGCTCCTTGGTCGTTTTTT
clone_size: -; d_call: -; v_call: TRBV19; j_call: TRBJ1-5; cdr3_aa: CASSISGYQPQHF; cdr3_nt: TGTGCCAGTAGTATTTCAGGGTATCAGCCCCAGCATTTT